These T cell receptor delta chains were read from a single sample in a study of fetal and pediatric gammadelta thymocytes. TCRdb re-called the reads using CATT. The data show more than 650 delta-chain clones, roughly 19% seen once. Sequenced material: non-Vgamma9Vdelta2 gamma-delta T cells from the thymus. These receptors all stem from a human fetus. The conserved cysteine and the conserved F or W are not part of the CDR3 here. Each record gives: V gene, J gene, CDR3 protein.

v_call: TRDV3
j_call: TRDJ2
cdr3_aa: ALLGDTLTAQLF

v_call: TRDV1
j_call: TRDJ1
cdr3_aa: ALGGLRGIRGTDKLI

v_call: TRAV29/DV5
j_call: TRDJ2
cdr3_aa: AASARLGDTAQLF

v_call: TRDV1
j_call: TRDJ2
cdr3_aa: ALGEPFLGETAQLF

v_call: TRDV2
j_call: TRDJ1
cdr3_aa: ACDTGGYADTDKLI

v_call: TRDV1
j_call: TRDJ2
cdr3_aa: ALGGSTGGYAWGAQLF

v_call: TRDV2
j_call: TRDJ1
cdr3_aa: ACDTVLGETDKLI

v_call: TRDV2
j_call: TRDJ1
cdr3_aa: ACDTEGDTKYTDKLI

v_call: TRDV2
j_call: TRDJ3
cdr3_aa: ACDKNTSSWDTRQMF

v_call: TRDV3
j_call: TRDJ3
cdr3_aa: ASRTGGYWSSWDTRQMF

v_call: TRDV3
j_call: TRDJ3
cdr3_aa: AFSCGDPSSWDTRQMF

v_call: TRDV2
j_call: TRDJ3
cdr3_aa: ACDPTGGYSWDTRQMF

v_call: TRDV2
j_call: TRDJ3
cdr3_aa: ACDTGGYAWDTLQMF